Reported below is one T cell receptor beta chain. The antigen it binds to is not known. Base quality data are lacking; no much larger clone is found one base away. The entry originates in a study of blood T cell repertoires in COVID-19 (dated by TCRdb to 2019 to 2021). In terms of the full investigation: Samples covering the acute and convalescent phases of COVID-19 were provided by collaborators in the United States, Italy and Spain. The material from the prospective study consisted of cDNA or gDNA derived from T cells, B-cell-depleted T cells, or PBMCs. Deeply sampled blood TCRbeta repertoires from subjects exposed to, actively infected with, or recovered from COVID-19 were included in the dataset. The repertoires were released in a freely available public database meant as a resource for research on the immune response to SARS-CoV-2. Samples were obtained from the ongoing ImmuneRACE study (first 160 participants) and from about 1,300 subjects provided by 6 global collaborators. A de-identified subject ID, COVID-19 status, age in years and sex were almost always included in the sample metadata. Where available, HLA class I and class II types were obtained from metadata supplied by the sample provider rather than from assay-based typing. Overall study outcomes, separate from this receptor: Clinical and demographic metadata were provided uncurated, with the amount varying by source and participant.

TCRbeta CDR3 regions were amplified from genomic DNA using the immunoSEQ Assay, a bias-controlled multiplex PCR. In the paper's pipeline: Nucleated cell counts per sample were estimated from amplification of reference gene primers within the assay. Sequence reads were collapsed and filtered to measure the absolute abundance of every unique TCRbeta CDR3 rearrangement. For each sample, productive Simpson clonality was calculated as the square root of Simpson's diversity index over productive rearrangements. TCRdb limited this immuneACCESS table to in-frame rearrangements with V and J called. A share of clones is missing; checked studies link under half to unresolved V genes, and the rest is unexplained. V, J and clone size were drawn from that table, and D and trimming were deduced from the DNA. Present in this sample are roughly 100,000 clones, approximately 88% of which were seen just once. Of the sample, roughly 11% is held by the ten largest clones.

Whole blood was collected in K2EDTA tubes by collaborating institutions according to the institutions' own protocols. For TCRbeta analysis, collaborator samples were shipped as frozen whole blood, as isolated PBMCs, or as DNA extracted from either sample type. CDR1 and CDR2 (LNHNV, YYDKDF) derive from the germline V gene (reference sequence). Trimming removed 1 base from V and 8 bases from J, leaving 17 bases between the germline ends. Measured from the cysteine to the phenylalanine, the CDR3 is 15 residues long. Just CDR3 DNA is preserved here, 45 bases in frame from base 1. The clonotype comes from a man aged 80 or over with acute or convalescent COVID-19. Recombination connected TRBV15 to TRBJ1-2; TRBD1 is possibly the D segment (6 matching bases). Sequencing was carried out using peripheral blood. The bases are TGTGCCACCAGCAGAGTCCGGCAACAGGGTGGCGGCTACACCTTC. Its translation is CATSRVRQQGGGYTF.